This T cell receptor (beta chain) was captured by sequencing in a study of blood T cell repertoires in COVID-19. Enrollees, about 18 to 90 years old, lived in approximately 25 US areas. Trimming cost V 1 base and J 0 bases, with 12 bases left between them. Germline lookup yields CDR1 MNHEY and CDR2 SMNVEV (reference sequence). The CDR3 runs 16 residues. Method: immunoSEQ multiplex PCR; TCRdb's copy keeps in-frame clones and lacks some. Of 220,000 or so clones listed, 90% were seen once; the top ten hold around 0.87%. Sequencing input: PBMCs or T cells enriched from blood (not recorded which). The receptor was isolated from a man aged 50 to 59 who had been exposed to COVID-19. The chain combines TRBV27 with TRBJ1-1; no firm D call. The CDR3 loop reads CASSLLHRPMNTEAFF. Here the CDR3 DNA reads TGTGCCAGCAGTTTATTACACAGACCCATGAACACTGAAGCTTTCTTT.